The 27 T cell receptor beta chains in this list originate from one sample, sequenced in a study of technical replicates of blood from a handful of donors. The method was immunoSEQ multiplex PCR; TCRdb's version includes in-frame clones alone and lacks a portion of them. The top ten hold more than 0.2% of the sample, which has 91,000 or so clones, about 95% seen once. The source material was T cells isolated from PBMCs. Receptors originate from a human donor in good health.

This sequence joins TRBV28 and TRBJ2-4; TRBD2 matches at 16 bases. With 6 bases clipped from V and 0 bases from J, the junction kept 5 bases outside the gene matches. This CDR3 has 18 residues. CDR1 is MDHEN and CDR2 is SYDVKM in the germline V gene. The CDR3 region is CASSKGLAGGLAKNIQYF. CDR3 nucleotides: TGTGCCAGCAGCAAGGGACTAGCGGGGGGGCTAGCCAAAAACATTCAGTACTTC.

V and J are TRBV7-9 and TRBJ2-7; 7 bases line up with TRBD1. The V gene's germline CDR1 is SEHNR and CDR2 FQNEAQ (reference sequence). The V segment lost 3 bases and the J segment 4 bases; nucleotides outside the gene matches: 15. This CDR3 has 17 residues. The DNA for the CDR3 is TGTGCCAGCAGCTTGTCCGACAGGGTAGTGAGAGGGTACGAGCAGTACTTC. This translates into CASSLSDRVVRGYEQYF.

The rearrangement uses TRBV7-2 and TRBJ2-3, with a weak D call TRBD1 (5 bases). The CDR3 consists of 16 residues. The V end lost 1 base, the J end lost 3 bases, and 14 bases lay between the germline ends. Germline V gives CDR1 SGHTA, CDR2 FQGNSA. CDR3 protein: CASSLVYGGATDTQYF. The CDR3 DNA is TGTGCCAGCAGCTTAGTATACGGTGGGGCTACAGATACGCAGTATTTT.

J is TRBJ1-1 and V is TRBV11-2, with no clear D. The length of the CDR3 is 15 residues. The germline V gene has CDR1 SGHAT and CDR2 FQNNGV. The V and J ends lost 6 bases and 5 bases respectively, with 19 bases between them. The CDR3 DNA sequence: TGTGCCAGCAGGTCGACCCTAGGATCGGGGACTGAAGCTTTCTTT. Its protein product is CASRSTLGSGTEAFF.

The chain combines TRBV5-1 with TRBJ2-1, with 7 bases that match TRBD2. Germline CDR1 is SGHRS and CDR2 is YFSETQ. The CDR3 runs to 14 residues. Trimming cost V 2 bases and J 6 bases; bases outside gene matches: 5. DNA of the CDR3: TGCGCCAGCAGCTTTGCGGGAGTAGGCAATGAGCAGTTCTTC. Protein: CASSFAGVGNEQFF.

The rearrangement uses TRBV6-5 and TRBJ2-3; tentatively, D is TRBD2 (5 bases). Trimming took 4 bases from V and 6 from J, leaving 11 bases between them. Per the germline V gene, CDR1 is MNHEY and CDR2 is SVGAGI. The CDR3 has 13 residues. CDR3 residues: CASSFFSGDTQYF. CDR3 DNA: TGTGCCAGCAGTTTCTTCTCGGGGGATACGCAGTATTTT.

V gene TRBV6-1 combines with J gene TRBJ1-2; no reliable D call. The CDR3 spans 13 residues. The V end lost 2 bases, the J end lost 4 bases, and 8 bases lay between the germline ends. Germline loops: CDR1 MNHNS, CDR2 SASEGT. CDR3 sequence (DNA): TGTGCCAGCAGTGAAAATTCGGGCTATGGCTACACCTTC. This gives the protein CASSENSGYGYTF.

The chain carries TRBV7-9 and TRBJ2-1; tentatively, D is TRBD2 (7 bases). CDR1 and CDR2 from the germline V gene are SEHNR and FQNEAQ (reference sequence). This CDR3 has 13 amino acids. The V end was cut by 4 bases, the J end by 10 bases, with 14 bases between. CDR3 nucleotides: TGTGCCAGCAGCTGGGGGGGCCTATGGGAGCAGTTCTTC. Its protein is CASSWGGLWEQFF.

The rearrangement uses TRBV27 and TRBJ1-2, with a tentative D call TRBD1 (5 bases). Germline values: CDR1 MNHEY, CDR2 SMNVEV (reference sequence). The germline V and J ends were trimmed by 0 bases and 4 bases, with 9 bases remaining between them. The CDR3 spans 14 residues. CDR3 in DNA: TGTGCCAGCAGTTTATCAGGGGTCCCCTATGGCTACACCTTC. Translating gives CASSLSGVPYGYTF.

This sequence joins TRBV10-1 and TRBJ2-7; possibly TRBD2 for D (6 bases). CDR1 and CDR2 from the germline V gene are WNHNN and SYGVQD (reference sequence). V dropped 4 bases and J dropped 9 bases, with 10 bases sitting between them. This CDR3 region has 11 residues. CDR3 protein: CASSGGVTQYF. In DNA form, the CDR3 reads TGCGCCAGCAGTGGGGGGGTCACGCAGTACTTC.

The chain has TRBV11-3 and TRBJ2-2; D remains unclear. The ends were cut back, 2 bases at V and 3 bases at J, with 7 bases in the middle. CDR1 SGHNT and CDR2 YENEEA come from the germline V gene. This CDR3 region has 14 residues. This chain's CDR3 is CASSLPEDTGELFF. The DNA of the CDR3 is TGTGCCAGCAGCTTACCAGAAGACACCGGGGAGCTGTTTTTT.

The CDR3 loop reads CASKAGGGVETQYF. The CDR3 nucleotides read TGTGCCAGCAAAGCTGGCGGGGGTGTGGAGACCCAGTACTTC. J is TRBJ2-5 and V is TRBV27; 7 bases are a match to TRBD2. There are 14 residues in the CDR3. Trimming removed 7 bases from V and 5 bases from J; junction bases left unmatched: 10. Germline assignment: CDR1 MNHEY and CDR2 SMNVEV (reference sequence).

The rearrangement uses TRBV5-4 and TRBJ2-3, with 12 bases fitting TRBD2. The germline CDR1 and CDR2 sequences are SGHNT and YYREEE (reference sequence). The CDR3 is 17 amino acids. J lost 6 bases, V lost 0 bases, and 8 bases had no gene match. The CDR3 sequence is CASSLAPSGGASDTQYF. The DNA of the CDR3 is TGTGCCAGCAGCTTGGCCCCTAGCGGGGGGGCATCGGATACGCAGTATTTT.

This chain connects TRBV19 to TRBJ2-1, with 8 bases fitting TRBD1. Per germline, CDR1 LNHDA and CDR2 SQIVND (reference sequence). The V segment lost 7 bases and the J segment 4 bases; nucleotides outside the gene matches: 9. CDR3 size: 15 residues. CDR3 loop: CASTAGQGRYNEQFF. CDR3 nucleotide sequence: TGTGCCAGTACCGCCGGACAGGGAAGATACAATGAGCAGTTCTTC.

The rearrangement uses TRBV5-6 and TRBJ1-1; D is perhaps TRBD1 (5 bases). Trimming removed 4 bases at V and 3 bases at J, with 13 bases between. In germline, CDR1 is SGHDT, CDR2 YYEEEE. This CDR3 region has 14 residues. The CDR3 DNA is TGTGCCAGCAGCCCGGGGGTGTGGGACACTGAAGCTTTCTTT. Its translation is CASSPGVWDTEAFF. The entire variable domain, with the rest obtained from reference TRBV5-6 and TRBJ1-1, is as follows: DAGVTQSPTHLIKTRGQQVTLRCSPKSGHDTVSWYQQALGQGPQFIFQYYEEEERQRGNFPDRFSGHQFPNYSSELNVNALLLGDSALYLCASSPGVWDTEAFFGQGTRLTVV.

J is TRBJ2-5 and V is TRBV5-1; D is ambiguous. This CDR3 has 15 residues. Germline V gene sequence: CDR1 SGHRS, CDR2 YFSETQ. The V gene lost 4 bases and the J gene lost 0 bases, with 13 bases spanning the gap. DNA for the CDR3: TGCGCCAGCAGCCCCGGCTCAGGCCACCAAGAGACCCAGTACTTC. Translation gives CASSPGSGHQETQYF.

The chain combines TRBV7-9 with TRBJ2-1, with 12 bases that match TRBD2. Germline V gene lookup returns CDR1 SEHNR and CDR2 FQNEAQ (reference sequence). Trimming took 4 bases from V and 13 from J; bases not matched to a gene: 2. The CDR3 totals 12 residues. The CDR3 region has the DNA TGTGCCAGCAGCTCTAGCGGGAGGGCCCAGTTCTTC. This gives the protein CASSSSGRAQFF. Looking up the rest from reference TRBV7-9 and TRBJ2-1 gives the full variable domain: DTGVSQNPRHKITKRGQNVTFRCDPISEHNRLYWYRQTLGQGPEFLTYFQNEAQLEKSRLLSDRFSAERPKGSFSTLEIQRTEQGDSAMYLCASSSSGRAQFFGPGTRLTVL.

This chain joins TRBV18 and TRBJ2-7, with D possibly matching TRBD1 (6 bases). The CDR3 contains 16 residues. V was shortened by 5 bases and J by 4 bases, with 21 bases between the two germline ends. Germline V gene sequence: CDR1 KGHSH, CDR2 LQKENI. The CDR3 region has the DNA TGTGCCAGCTCAAGCGCTGAAGGGGGAGTCGCTTACGAGCAGTACTTC. Its protein product is CASSSAEGGVAYEQYF.

The chain joins TRBV5-1 to TRBJ2-2; 10 positions match TRBD1. V lost 0 bases, J lost 4 bases, and 6 bases stayed unmatched. This CDR3 is built from 17 residues. Looked up from germline, CDR1 is SGHRS and CDR2 is YFSETQ. CDR3 coding DNA: TGCGCCAGCAGCTTGGCCTTCAGGACAGGGGGCACCGGGGAGCTGTTTTTT. Amino acids: CASSLAFRTGGTGELFF. The full variable domain, rest sourced from reference TRBV5-1 and TRBJ2-2, is KAGVTQTPRYLIKTRGQQVTLSCSPISGHRSVSWYQQTPGQGLQFLFEYFSETQRNKGNFPGRFSGRQFSNSRSEMNVSTLELGDSALYLCASSLAFRTGGTGELFFGEGSRLTVL.

V gene TRBV15 combines with J gene TRBJ2-5, with 11 bases identical to TRBD1. Trimming took 5 bases from V and 4 from J; bases not matched to a gene: 9. The CDR3 length is 16 residues. Germline V gives CDR1 LNHNV, CDR2 YYDKDF (reference sequence). CDR3 protein: CATSGPRDRGTETQYF. CDR3 DNA: TGTGCCACCAGCGGACCTCGGGACAGGGGGACAGAGACCCAGTACTTC.

The V call is TRBV6-4, the J call TRBJ1-5, with no clear D. The CDR3 is 13 residues long. Trimming cost V 5 bases and J 4 bases, with 9 bases left between them. Germline V gives CDR1 MRHNA, CDR2 SNTAGT. CDR3 bases: TGTGCCAGCAGTATGACAAAAAATCAGCCCCAGCATTTT. Its translation: CASSMTKNQPQHF.

This sequence joins TRBV5-1 and TRBJ1-4; the match to TRBD1 covers 8 bases. Germline CDR1 SGHRS, CDR2 YFSETQ. CDR3 length equals 13 residues. Germline trimming cut 6 bases from V and 5 bases from J; bases unmatched to any gene: 3. The CDR3 spells CASTRTGNEKLFF. CDR3 sequence (DNA): TGCGCCAGCACCCGGACAGGGAATGAAAAACTGTTTTTT.

V gene TRBV30 combines with J gene TRBJ2-7, with TRBD1 as a possible D gene (6 bases). The CDR3 has 13 residues. Looked up from germline, CDR1 is GTSNPN and CDR2 is SVGIG (reference sequence). Trimming pared 7 bases from V and 7 bases from J, leaving 20 bases between. For the CDR3, the DNA is TGTGCCTACCTACAGGGTTCCTCGGGGGAGCAGTACTTC. Translation: CAYLQGSSGEQYF.

The genes are TRBV14 and TRBJ2-7, with 7 bases matching TRBD1. The junction had 9 bases not matched to a gene; V was cut back by 4 bases and J by 3 bases. This CDR3 region has 15 residues. The germline V gene encodes CDR1 SGHDN and CDR2 FVKESK. The CDR3 here is CASSPLTGTFYEQYF. CDR3 bases: TGTGCCAGCAGCCCCTTGACAGGGACATTCTACGAGCAGTACTTC.

The genes are TRBV6-4 and TRBJ1-2; no firm D call. Per germline, CDR1 MRHNA and CDR2 SNTAGT. Deletions cut 0 bases from V and 1 base from J, with 12 bases between. CDR3 length equals 16 residues. The CDR3 here is CASSDSFKARNYGYTF. For the CDR3, the DNA is TGTGCCAGCAGTGACTCGTTTAAAGCACGTAACTATGGCTACACCTTC.

The V call is TRBV6-6, the J call TRBJ2-7; 9 bases line up with TRBD2. CDR1 is MNHNY and CDR2 is SVGAGI in the germline V gene (reference sequence). The trim removed 7 bases at V and 0 bases at J, leaving 4 bases unmatched. The CDR3 consists of 14 residues. CDR3 region: CASTKTSGSYEQYF. CDR3 bases: TGTGCCAGCACCAAGACTAGCGGCTCCTACGAGCAGTACTTC.

The chain joins TRBV4-1 to TRBJ1-1; D is perhaps TRBD1 (6 bases). This CDR3 spans 15 amino acids. The germline V gene encodes CDR1 MGHRA and CDR2 YSYEKL. V was cut by 0 bases and J by 5 bases, with 13 bases left in between. The CDR3 region is CASSQEQGLITEAFF. The CDR3 DNA follows: TGCGCCAGCAGCCAAGAACAGGGTTTGATAACTGAAGCTTTCTTT.